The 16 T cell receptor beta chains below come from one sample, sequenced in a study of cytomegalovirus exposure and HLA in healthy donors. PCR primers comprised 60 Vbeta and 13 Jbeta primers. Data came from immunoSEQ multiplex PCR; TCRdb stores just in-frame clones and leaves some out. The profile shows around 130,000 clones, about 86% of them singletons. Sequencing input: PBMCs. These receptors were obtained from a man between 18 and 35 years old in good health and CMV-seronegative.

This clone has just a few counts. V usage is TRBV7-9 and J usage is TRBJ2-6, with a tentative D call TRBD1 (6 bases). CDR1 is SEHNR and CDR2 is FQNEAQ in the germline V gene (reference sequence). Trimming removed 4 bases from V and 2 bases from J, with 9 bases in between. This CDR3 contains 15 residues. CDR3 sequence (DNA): TGTGCCAGCAGCTCAACAGGGCCTGGGGCCAACGTCCTGACTTTC. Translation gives CASSSTGPGANVLTF.

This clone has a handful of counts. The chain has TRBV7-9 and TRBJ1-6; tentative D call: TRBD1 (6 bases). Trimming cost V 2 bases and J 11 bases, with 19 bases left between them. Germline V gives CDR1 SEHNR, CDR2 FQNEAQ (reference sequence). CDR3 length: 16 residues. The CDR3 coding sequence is TGTGCCAGCAGCTTATTGGGGACAATTGGCGGAACACCCCTCCACTTT. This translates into CASSLLGTIGGTPLHF.

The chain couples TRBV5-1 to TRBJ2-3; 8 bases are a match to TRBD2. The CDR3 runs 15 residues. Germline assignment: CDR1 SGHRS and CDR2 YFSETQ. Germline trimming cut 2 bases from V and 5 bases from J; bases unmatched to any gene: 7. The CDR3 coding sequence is TGCGCCAGCAGCTTAATGTCCGGGGGGGGAGATACGCAGTATTTT. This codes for CASSLMSGGGDTQYF. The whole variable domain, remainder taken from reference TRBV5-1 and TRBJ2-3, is KAGVTQTPRYLIKTRGQQVTLSCSPISGHRSVSWYQQTPGQGLQFLFEYFSETQRNKGNFPGRFSGRQFSNSRSEMNVSTLELGDSALYLCASSLMSGGGDTQYFGPGTRLTVL.

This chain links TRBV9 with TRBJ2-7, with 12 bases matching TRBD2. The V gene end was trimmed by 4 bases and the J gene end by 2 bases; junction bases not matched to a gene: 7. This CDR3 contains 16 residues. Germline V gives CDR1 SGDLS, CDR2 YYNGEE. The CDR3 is CASSLTTSGGPYEQYF. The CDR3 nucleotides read TGTGCCAGCAGCCTGACTACTAGCGGGGGGCCCTACGAGCAGTACTTC.

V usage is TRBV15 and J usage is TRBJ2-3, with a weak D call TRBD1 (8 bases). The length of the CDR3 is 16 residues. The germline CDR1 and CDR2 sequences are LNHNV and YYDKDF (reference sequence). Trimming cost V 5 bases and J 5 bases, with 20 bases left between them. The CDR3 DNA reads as TGTGCCACCAGCCGTACAGGGGGGGCCTGGGGAGATACGCAGTATTTT. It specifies CATSRTGGAWGDTQYF.

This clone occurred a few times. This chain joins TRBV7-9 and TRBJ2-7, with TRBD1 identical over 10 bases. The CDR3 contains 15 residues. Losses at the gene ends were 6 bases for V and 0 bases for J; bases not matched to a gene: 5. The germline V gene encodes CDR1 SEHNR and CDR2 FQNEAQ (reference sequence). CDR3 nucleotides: TGTGCCAGCAGACCTGACAGGGGGCCCTCCTACGAGCAGTACTTC. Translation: CASRPDRGPSYEQYF.

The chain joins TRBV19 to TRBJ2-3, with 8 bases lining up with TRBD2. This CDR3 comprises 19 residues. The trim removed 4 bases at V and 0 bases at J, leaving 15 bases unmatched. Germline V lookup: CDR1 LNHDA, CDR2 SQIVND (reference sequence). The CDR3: CASSSRSAGGGTSTDTQYF. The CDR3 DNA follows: TGTGCCAGTAGTAGCAGGTCCGCGGGGGGCGGGACTAGCACAGATACGCAGTATTTT.

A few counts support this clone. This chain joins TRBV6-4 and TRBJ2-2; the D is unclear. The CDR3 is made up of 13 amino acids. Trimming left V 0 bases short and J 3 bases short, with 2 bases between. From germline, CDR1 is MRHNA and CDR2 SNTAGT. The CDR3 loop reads CASSDSDTGELFF. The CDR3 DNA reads TGTGCCAGCAGTGACTCCGACACCGGGGAGCTGTTTTTT.

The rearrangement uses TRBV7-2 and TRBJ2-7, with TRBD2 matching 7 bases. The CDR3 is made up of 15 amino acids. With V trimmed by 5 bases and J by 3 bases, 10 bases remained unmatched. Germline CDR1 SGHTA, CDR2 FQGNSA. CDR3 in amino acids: CASSSGGGGYYEQYF. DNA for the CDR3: TGTGCCAGCAGCAGTGGGGGGGGTGGCTACTACGAGCAGTACTTC.

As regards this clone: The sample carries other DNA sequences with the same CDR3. The CDR3 is CAWSGKIQAGGYTF. Written as DNA, the CDR3 is TGTGCCTGGAGTGGAAAAATCCAGGCGGGGGGCTACACCTTC. The chain is built from TRBV30 and TRBJ1-2, with D unclear. This CDR3 spans 14 amino acids. V dropped 1 base and J dropped 8 bases, with 17 bases sitting between them. CDR1 is GTSNPN and CDR2 is SVGIG in the germline V gene (reference sequence).

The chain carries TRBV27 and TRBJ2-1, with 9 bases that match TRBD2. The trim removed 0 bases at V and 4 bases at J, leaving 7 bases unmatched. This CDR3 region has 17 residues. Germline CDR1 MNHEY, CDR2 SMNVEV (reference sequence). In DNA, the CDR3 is TGTGCCAGCAGTTTATCTAGAGCTAGCGGGGTTTACAATGAGCAGTTCTTC. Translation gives CASSLSRASGVYNEQFF.

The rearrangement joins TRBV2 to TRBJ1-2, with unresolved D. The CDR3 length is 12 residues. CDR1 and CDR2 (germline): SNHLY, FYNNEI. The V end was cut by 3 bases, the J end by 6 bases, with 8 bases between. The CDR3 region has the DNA TGTGCCAGCAGTGACAAACAGCATGGCTACACCTTC. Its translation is CASSDKQHGYTF.

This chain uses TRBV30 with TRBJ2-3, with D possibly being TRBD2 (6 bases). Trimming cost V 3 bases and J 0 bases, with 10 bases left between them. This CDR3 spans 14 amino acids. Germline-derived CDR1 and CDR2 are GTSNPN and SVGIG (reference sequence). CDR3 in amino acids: CAWSTDYSTDTQYF. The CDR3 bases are TGTGCCTGGAGCACGGACTATAGCACAGATACGCAGTATTTT.

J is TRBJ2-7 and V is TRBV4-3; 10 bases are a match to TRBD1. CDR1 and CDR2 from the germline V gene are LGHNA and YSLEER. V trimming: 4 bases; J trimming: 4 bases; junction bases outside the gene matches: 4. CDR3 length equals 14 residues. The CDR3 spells CASSPDRGQYEQYF. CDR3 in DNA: TGCGCCAGCAGCCCCGACAGGGGGCAATACGAGCAGTACTTC.

The CDR3 nucleotides read TGTGCCAGCAGCTTAGACCGGGAAGGCTACACCTTC. Translated: CASSLDREGYTF. V gene TRBV7-2 combines with J gene TRBJ1-2; D gene unclear. The V and J ends lost 1 base and 8 bases respectively, with 8 bases between them. Germline V gives CDR1 SGHTA, CDR2 FQGNSA. The CDR3 totals 12 residues.

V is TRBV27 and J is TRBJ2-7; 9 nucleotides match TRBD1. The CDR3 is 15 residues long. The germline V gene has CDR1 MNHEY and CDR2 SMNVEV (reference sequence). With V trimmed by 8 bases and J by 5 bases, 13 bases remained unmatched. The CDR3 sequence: CASGRVQGARDEQYF. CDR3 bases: TGTGCCAGCGGACGGGTACAGGGGGCAAGGGACGAGCAGTACTTC.